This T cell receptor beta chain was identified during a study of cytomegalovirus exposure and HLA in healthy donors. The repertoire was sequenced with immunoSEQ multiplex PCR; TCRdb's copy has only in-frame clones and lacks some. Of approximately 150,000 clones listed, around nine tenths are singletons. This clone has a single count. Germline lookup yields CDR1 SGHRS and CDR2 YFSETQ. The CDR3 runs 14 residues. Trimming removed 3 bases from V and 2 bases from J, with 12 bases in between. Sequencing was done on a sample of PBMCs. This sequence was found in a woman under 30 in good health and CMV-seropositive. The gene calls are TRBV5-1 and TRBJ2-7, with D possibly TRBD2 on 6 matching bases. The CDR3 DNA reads TGCGCCAGCAGCTCCGGGGGTGGCGCCTACGAGCAGTACTTC. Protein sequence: CASSSGGGAYEQYF.